This T cell receptor (beta chain) originates from a study of T cell repertoires in cytomegalovirus infection (dated 2019 in TCRdb). In the study overall: Alongside well-studied HLA-B-restricted epitopes, the peptide stimulations were aimed at recently identified HLA-C-restricted CMV epitopes, whose presentation resists viral immunomodulation. Donor HLA type was relevant to the analysis, as public TCR beta signatures indicated carriage of CMV infection together with the matching HLA type. The research as a whole found: The ex vivo response was dominated by HLA-C-restricted CMV-specific TCR beta clonotypes, and the single most frequent clonotype in two of eight donors was supplied by these HLA-C-restricted clonotypes. Carriers of CMV infection plus the relevant HLA type were discriminated by the cumulative frequency of public TCR beta family members in the study cohort and in an independent roughly 400-donor cohort.

The germline V gene specifies SGHDN as CDR1 and FVKESK as CDR2. V was cut back by 4 bases and J by 4 bases, leaving a gap of 8 bases between them. From cysteine to phenylalanine, the CDR3 is 13 amino acids long. Here the CDR3 DNA is all that survives: 39 bases in frame from base 1. This specimen's treatment or condition label, per the study, means: in vitro stimulation with specific CMV peptide epitopes to enrich CMV-specific T cells. Concerning this clonotype: Its recognized antigen is unknown. Base qualities were left out, and no much larger clone turns up one base away.

TCRdb lists the instrument as Illumina HiSeq 1500. TCRdb took the public reads, trimmed them with fastp at Q25, ran MiXCR for clone calling and kept in-frame beta chains. Records with the same CDR3 protein are collapsed into one entry carrying the most frequent genes and DNA. The sample table records 830,000 or so distinct CDR3 sequences; approximately 29% of these occur just once. The ten top clones hold around 12% of the sample. This TCR derives from a human donor in good health (CMV status not recorded). Some clones in this sample may be carry-over from other donors' samples. The starting material was cultured CD8+ T cells from PBMCs, obtained from culture after CMV antigen stimulation. The chain joins TRBV14 to TRBJ1-3, with an unclear D gene assignment. The CDR3 loop reads CASSPVAGNTIYF. The DNA is as follows: TGTGCCAGCAGCCCGGTGGCCGGAAACACCATATATTTT. The CDR3 plus the reference TRBV14 and TRBJ1-3 genes for the other parts give the full variable domain: EAGVTQFPSHSVIEKGQTVTLRCDPISGHDNLYWYRRVMGKEIKFLLHFVKESKQDESGMPNNRFLAERTGGTYSTLKVQPAELEDSGVYFCASSPVAGNTIYFGEGSWLTVV.